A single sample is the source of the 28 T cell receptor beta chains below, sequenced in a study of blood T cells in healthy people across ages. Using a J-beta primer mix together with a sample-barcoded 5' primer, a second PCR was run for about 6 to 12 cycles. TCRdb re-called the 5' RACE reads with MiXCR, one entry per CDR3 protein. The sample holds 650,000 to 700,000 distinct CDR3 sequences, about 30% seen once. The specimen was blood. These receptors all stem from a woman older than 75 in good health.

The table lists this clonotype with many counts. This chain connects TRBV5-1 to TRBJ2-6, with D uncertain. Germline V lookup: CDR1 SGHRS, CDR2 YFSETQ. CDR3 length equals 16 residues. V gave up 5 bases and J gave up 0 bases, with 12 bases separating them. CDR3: CASSWGVSSGANVLTF. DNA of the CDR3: TGCGCCAGCAGTTGGGGTGTTAGCTCTGGGGCCAACGTCCTGACTTTC.

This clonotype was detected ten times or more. CDR3 protein: CSAHSGTDYEQYF. CDR3 in DNA: TGCAGTGCCCATTCCGGGACCGACTACGAGCAGTACTTC. The chain is built from TRBV20-1 and TRBJ2-7; D may match TRBD1 or TRBD2 (5 bases each). This CDR3 region has 13 residues. Trimming removed 6 bases from V and 3 bases from J, with 15 bases in between. Germline V gives CDR1 DFQATT, CDR2 SNEGSKA (reference sequence).

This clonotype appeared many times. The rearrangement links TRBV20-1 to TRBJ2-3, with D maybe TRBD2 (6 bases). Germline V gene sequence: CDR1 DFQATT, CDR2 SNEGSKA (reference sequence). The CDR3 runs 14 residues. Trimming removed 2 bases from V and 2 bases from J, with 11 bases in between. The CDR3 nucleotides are TGCAGTGCTAGACTCACGGGGGACACAGATACGCAGTATTTT. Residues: CSARLTGDTDTQYF.

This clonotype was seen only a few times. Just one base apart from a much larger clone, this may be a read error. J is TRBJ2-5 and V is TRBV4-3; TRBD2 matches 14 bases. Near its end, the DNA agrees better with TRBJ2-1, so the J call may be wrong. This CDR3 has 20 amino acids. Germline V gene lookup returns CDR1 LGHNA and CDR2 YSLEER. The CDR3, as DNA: TGCGCCAGCAGCCAAGAGGGCGGTACGGGACTAGCGGGGGCCCAAGAGACCCAGTTCTTC. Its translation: CASSQEGGTGLAGAQETQFF.

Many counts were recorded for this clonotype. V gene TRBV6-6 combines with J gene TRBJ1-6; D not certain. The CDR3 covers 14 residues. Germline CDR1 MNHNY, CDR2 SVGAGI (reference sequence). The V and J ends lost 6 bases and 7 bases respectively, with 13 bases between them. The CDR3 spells CASRPINSNSPLHF. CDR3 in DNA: TGTGCCAGCAGGCCGATTAACAGCAATTCACCCCTCCACTTT.

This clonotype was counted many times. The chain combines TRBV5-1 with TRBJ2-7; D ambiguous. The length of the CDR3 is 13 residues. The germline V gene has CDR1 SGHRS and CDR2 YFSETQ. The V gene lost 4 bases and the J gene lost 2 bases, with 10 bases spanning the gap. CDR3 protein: CASSLLETYEQYF. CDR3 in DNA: TGCGCCAGCAGCCTCCTGGAGACCTACGAGCAGTACTTC.

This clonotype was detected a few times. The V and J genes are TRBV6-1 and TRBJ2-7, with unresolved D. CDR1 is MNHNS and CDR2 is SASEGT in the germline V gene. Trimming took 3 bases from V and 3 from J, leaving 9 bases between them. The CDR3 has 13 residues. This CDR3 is CASSDRLFYEQYF. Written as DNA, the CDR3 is TGTGCCAGCAGTGACAGATTATTCTACGAGCAGTACTTC.

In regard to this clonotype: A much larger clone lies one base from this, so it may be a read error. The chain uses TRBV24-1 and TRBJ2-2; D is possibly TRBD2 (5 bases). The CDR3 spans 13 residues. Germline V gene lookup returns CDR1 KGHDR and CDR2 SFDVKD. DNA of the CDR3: TGTGCCACCAGTGGGTTTAACACCGGGGAGCGGTTTTTT. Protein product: CATSGFNTGERFF.

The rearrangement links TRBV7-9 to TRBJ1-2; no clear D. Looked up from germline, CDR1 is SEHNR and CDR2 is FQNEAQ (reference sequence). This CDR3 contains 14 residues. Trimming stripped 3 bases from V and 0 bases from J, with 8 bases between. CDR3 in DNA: TGTGCCAGCAGCTTTGGTAGGCCTAACTATGGCTACACCTTC. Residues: CASSFGRPNYGYTF.

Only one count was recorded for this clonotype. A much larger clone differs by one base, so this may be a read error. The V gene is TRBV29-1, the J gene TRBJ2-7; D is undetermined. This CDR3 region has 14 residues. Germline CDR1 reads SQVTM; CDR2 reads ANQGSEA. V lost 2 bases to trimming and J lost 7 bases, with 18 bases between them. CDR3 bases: TGCAGCGTTGAACTCGCGGTACCCTACAATGAGCAGTACTTC. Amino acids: CSVELAVPYNEQYF.

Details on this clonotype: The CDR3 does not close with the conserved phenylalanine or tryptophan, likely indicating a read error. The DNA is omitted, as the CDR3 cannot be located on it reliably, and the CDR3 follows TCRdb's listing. This CDR3 is CSVVPGPGGEGYTC. The genes are TRBV29-1 and TRBJ1-2; the table's D gene call, TRBD1, was not cross checked with the DNA. The CDR3 has 14 amino acids, counting both end residues. The germline gives CDR1 SQVTM, CDR2 ANQGSEA.

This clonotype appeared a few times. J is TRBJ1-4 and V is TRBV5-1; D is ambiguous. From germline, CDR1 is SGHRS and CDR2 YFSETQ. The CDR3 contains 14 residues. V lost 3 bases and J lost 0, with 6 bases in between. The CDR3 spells CASSSVPTNEKLFF. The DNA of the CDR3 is TGCGCCAGCAGCTCGGTCCCAACTAATGAAAAACTGTTTTTT.

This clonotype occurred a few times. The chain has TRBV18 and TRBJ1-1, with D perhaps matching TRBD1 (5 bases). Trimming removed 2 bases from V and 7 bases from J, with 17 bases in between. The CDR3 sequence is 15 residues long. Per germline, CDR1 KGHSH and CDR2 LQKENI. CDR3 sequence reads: CASSPMRTQIYEAFF. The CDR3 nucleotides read TGTGCCAGCTCACCAATGAGGACACAGATCTATGAAGCTTTCTTT.

The CDR3 sequence: CSARDPVGTDTQYF. CDR3 bases: TGCAGTGCTAGAGATCCCGTGGGAACAGATACGCAGTATTTT. The J gene is TRBJ2-3, the V gene TRBV20-1; no clear D. This CDR3 is built from 14 residues. Trimming shortened V by 0 bases and J by 3 bases, and 10 bases separated the two germline ends. The germline gives CDR1 DFQATT, CDR2 SNEGSKA (reference sequence).

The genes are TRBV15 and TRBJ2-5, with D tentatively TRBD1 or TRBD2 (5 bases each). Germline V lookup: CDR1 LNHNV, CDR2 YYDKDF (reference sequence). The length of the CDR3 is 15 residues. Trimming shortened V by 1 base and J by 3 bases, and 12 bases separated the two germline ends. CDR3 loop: CATSRGGPLEETQYF. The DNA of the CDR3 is TGTGCCACCAGCAGAGGGGGACCCTTGGAAGAGACCCAGTACTTC.

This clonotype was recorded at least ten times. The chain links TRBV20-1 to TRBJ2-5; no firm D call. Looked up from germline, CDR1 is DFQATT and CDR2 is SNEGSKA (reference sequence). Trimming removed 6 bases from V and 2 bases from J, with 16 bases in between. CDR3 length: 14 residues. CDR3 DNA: TGCAGTGCCAGTTCAGACCTTACTCAAGAGACCCAGTACTTC. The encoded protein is CSASSDLTQETQYF.

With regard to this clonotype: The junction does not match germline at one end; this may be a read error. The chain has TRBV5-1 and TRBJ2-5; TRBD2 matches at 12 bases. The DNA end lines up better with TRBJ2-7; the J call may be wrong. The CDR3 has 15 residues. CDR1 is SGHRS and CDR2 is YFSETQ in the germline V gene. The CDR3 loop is CASSWETSGSYEQYF. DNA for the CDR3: TGTGCCAGCAGTTGGGAGACTAGCGGGAGTTACGAGCAGTACTTC.

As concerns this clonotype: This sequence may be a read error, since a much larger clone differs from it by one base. The CDR3, as DNA: TGTGCCAGCAGCCCGCCGTCCGGGACCCACGGCTATGGCTACACCTTC. It yields the protein CASSPPSGTHGYGYTF. The chain is built from TRBV11-2 and TRBJ1-2; maybe TRBD1 (5 bases). From germline, CDR1 is SGHAT and CDR2 FQNNGV. V lost 5 bases and J 4 bases, leaving 20 bases between the germline ends. The CDR3 has 16 residues. The full variable domain, its missing parts supplied by reference TRBV11-2 and TRBJ1-2, is EAGVAQSPRYKIIEKRQSVAFWCNPISGHATLYWYQQILGQGPKLLIQFQNNGVVDDSQLPKDRFSAERLKGVDSTLKIQPAKLEDSAVYLCASSPPSGTHGYGYTFGSGTRLTVV.

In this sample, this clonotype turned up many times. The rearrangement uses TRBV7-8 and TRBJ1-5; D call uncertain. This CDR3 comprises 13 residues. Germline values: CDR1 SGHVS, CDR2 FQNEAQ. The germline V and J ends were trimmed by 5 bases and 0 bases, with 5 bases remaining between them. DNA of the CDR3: TGTGCCAGCAGCGGGCATAGCAATCAGCCCCAGCATTTT. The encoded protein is CASSGHSNQPQHF.

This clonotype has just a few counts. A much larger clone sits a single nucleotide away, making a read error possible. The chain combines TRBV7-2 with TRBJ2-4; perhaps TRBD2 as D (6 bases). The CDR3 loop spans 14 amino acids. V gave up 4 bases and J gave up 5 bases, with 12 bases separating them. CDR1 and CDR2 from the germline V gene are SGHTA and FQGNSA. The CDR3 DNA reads TGTGCCAGCAGCTGGGAGGTGAACGAAAACATTCAGTACTTC. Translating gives CASSWEVNENIQYF.

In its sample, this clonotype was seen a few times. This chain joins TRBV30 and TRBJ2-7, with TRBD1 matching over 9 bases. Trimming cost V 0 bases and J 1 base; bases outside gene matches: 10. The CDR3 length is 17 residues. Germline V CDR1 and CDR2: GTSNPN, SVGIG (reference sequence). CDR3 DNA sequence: TGTGCCTGGAGTGTAGTATACGGGACAGGGAAGTCCTACGAGCAGTACTTC. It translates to CAWSVVYGTGKSYEQYF.

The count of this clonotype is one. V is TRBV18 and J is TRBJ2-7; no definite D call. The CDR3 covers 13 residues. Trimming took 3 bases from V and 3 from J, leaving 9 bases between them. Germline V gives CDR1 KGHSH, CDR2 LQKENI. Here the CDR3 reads CASSPQRHYEQYF. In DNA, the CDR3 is TGTGCCAGCTCACCTCAACGACACTACGAGCAGTACTTC.

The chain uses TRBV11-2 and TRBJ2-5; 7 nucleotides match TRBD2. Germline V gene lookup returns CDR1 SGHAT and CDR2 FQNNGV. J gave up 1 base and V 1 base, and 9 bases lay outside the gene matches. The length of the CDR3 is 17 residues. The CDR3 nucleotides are TGTGCCAGCAGCTTAGGAGGCCTTGGCGGGGGCCAAGAGACCCAGTACTTC. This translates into CASSLGGLGGGQETQYF.

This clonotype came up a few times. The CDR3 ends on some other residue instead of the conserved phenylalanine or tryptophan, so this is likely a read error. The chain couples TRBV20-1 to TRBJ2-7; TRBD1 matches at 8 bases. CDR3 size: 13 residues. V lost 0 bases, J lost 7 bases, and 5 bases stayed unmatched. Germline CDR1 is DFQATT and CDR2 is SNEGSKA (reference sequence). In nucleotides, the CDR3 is TGCAGTGCTAGAGACAGGGGGCAGGATGAGCAGTACTGC. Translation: CSARDRGQDEQYC.

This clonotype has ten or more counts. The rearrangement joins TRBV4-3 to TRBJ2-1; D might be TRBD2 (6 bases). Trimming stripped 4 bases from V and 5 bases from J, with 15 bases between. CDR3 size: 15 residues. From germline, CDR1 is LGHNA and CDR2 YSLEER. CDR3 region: CASSLGGTDNNEQFF. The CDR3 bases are TGCGCCAGCAGCCTTGGGGGGACTGACAACAATGAGCAGTTCTTC.

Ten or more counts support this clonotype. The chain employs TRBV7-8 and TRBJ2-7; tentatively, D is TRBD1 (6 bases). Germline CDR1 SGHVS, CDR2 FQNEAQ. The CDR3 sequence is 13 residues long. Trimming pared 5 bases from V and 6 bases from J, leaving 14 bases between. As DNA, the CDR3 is TGTGCCAGCAGCGTCGTTGGGGGCGTCGAGCAGTACTTC. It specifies CASSVVGGVEQYF.

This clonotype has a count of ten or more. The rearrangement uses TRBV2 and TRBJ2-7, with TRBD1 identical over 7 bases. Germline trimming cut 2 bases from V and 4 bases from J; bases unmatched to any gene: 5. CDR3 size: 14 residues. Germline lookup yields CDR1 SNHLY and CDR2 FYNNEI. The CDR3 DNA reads TGTGCCAGCAGTGAAACCAGGGGGAAATACGAGCAGTACTTC. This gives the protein CASSETRGKYEQYF.

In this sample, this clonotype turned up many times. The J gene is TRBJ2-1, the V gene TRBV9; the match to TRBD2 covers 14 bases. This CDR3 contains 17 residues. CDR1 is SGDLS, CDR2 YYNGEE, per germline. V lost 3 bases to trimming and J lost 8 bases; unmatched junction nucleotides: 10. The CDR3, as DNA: TGTGCCAGCAGCGCAATAGGACTAGCGGGGGGAGTTGATGAGCAGTTCTTC. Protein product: CASSAIGLAGGVDEQFF.